A selection of T cell receptor beta chains follows, all from one sample in a study of beta chain features in type 1 diabetes. Sequencing was performed with immunoSEQ multiplex PCR; in TCRdb, only in-frame clones are kept and a portion is missing. The repertoire has fewer than 650,000 clones, less than 20% of them found once; the top ten carry under 0.095%. Sequenced sample: naive CD4+ T cells from blood. These receptors all stem from a man between 18 and 35 years old in good health. The CDR3 runs from the conserved cysteine through the conserved F or W. The D gene is left open where the match is weak. Size values are once, few and many counts, or a class for expanded clones, and some rows have none.

>few|TRBJ2-1|TRBV9|TRBD1
TGTGCCAGCAGCGCAACAGGGGGAAATTTCAATGAGCAGTTCTTC
CASSATGGNFNEQFF
>few|TRBJ1-1|TRBV7-9|TRBD1
TGTGCCAGCAGCTTAGACCCCGGGACAGGGTCTCCGGAAAGTACTGAAGCTTTCTTT
CASSLDPGTGSPESTEAFF
>few|TRBJ2-3|TRBV5-4|TRBD2
TGTGCCAGCAGTGTCGCGGGAGTCGTGGCAGATACGCAGTATTTT
CASSVAGVVADTQYF
>few|TRBJ2-1|TRBV16|NA
TGTGCCAGCAGCCAATCTGGCCCCGGGGGGCAGTTCTTC
CASSQSGPGGQFF
>NA|TRBJ1-4|TRBV28|NA
TGTGCCAGCAGGGCAGCGGGGCCTAATGAAAAACTGTTTTTT
CASRAAGPNEKLFF
>NA|TRBJ2-7|TRBV7-9|NA
TGTGCCAGCAGCTTAGGCCCGCAGGAGGGAACCTACGAGCAGTACTTC
CASSLGPQEGTYEQYF
>few|TRBJ2-1|TRBV9|NA
TGTGCCAGCAGCGAGGGACGGCGGAATCAACGGCAGTTCTTC
CASSEGRRNQRQFF
>NA|TRBJ2-5|TRBV7-2|NA
TGTGCCAGCAGCTTAAACAGGGATCAAGAGACCCAGTACTTC
CASSLNRDQETQYF
>NA|TRBJ2-7|TRBV9|NA
TGTGCCAGCAGCGTAGCTACTGCTGGCCCGCAGTACTTC
CASSVATAGPQYF
>few|TRBJ2-5|TRBV4-1|NA
TGCGCCAGCAGCCAAGAAACCCACGGACAGTCTTTTCTAGAGACCCAGTACTTC
CASSQETHGQSFLETQYF
>NA|TRBJ2-5|TRBV7-8|NA
TGTGCCAGCAGCCCTATCTTCGGGAAAGAGACCCAGTACTTC
CASSPIFGKETQYF
>NA|TRBJ1-2|TRBV7-2|NA
TGTGCCAGCAGCCGCTCGGCGACAGAGATTTATGGCTACACCTTC
CASSRSATEIYGYTF
>few|TRBJ2-7|TRBV6-5|TRBD1
TGTGCCAGCACCAGACAGGGGAAATCGTCCTACGAGCAGTACTTC
CASTRQGKSSYEQYF
>NA|TRBJ2-1|TRBV6-5|NA
TGTGCCAGCAGTTACCCCCAGGAGGGAGAGTACAATGAGCAGTTCTTC
CASSYPQEGEYNEQFF
>NA|TRBJ1-5|TRBV7-9|NA
TGTGCCAGCAGCCCCGTGGGGGGTGGCAATCAGCCCCAGCATTTT
CASSPVGGGNQPQHF
>NA|TRBJ1-6|TRBV27|NA
TGTGCCAGCAGTCCACACAAGACCAGTTCACCCCTCCACTTT
CASSPHKTSSPLHF
>few|TRBJ2-5|TRBV2|NA
TGTGCCAGCAGCCCTCGGGGGAGGGAGACCCAGTACTTC
CASSPRGRETQYF
>NA|TRBJ2-7|TRBV29-1|TRBD1
TGCAGCGTTCGGGGACAGGGGAGATACGAGCAGTACTTC
CSVRGQGRYEQYF
>few|TRBJ2-3|TRBV4-3|NA
TGCGCCAGCAGTCCCTACTGGACAGCTACTAGCACAGATACGCAGTATTTT
CASSPYWTATSTDTQYF
>few|TRBJ2-1|TRBV29-1|NA
TGCAGCGTTGAGCCAGGGACCGGAGGTGAGCAGTTCTTC
CSVEPGTGGEQFF
>NA|TRBJ2-3|TRBV18|TRBD2
TGTGCCAGCTCGCGGACTAGCGAGACAGATACGCAGTATTTT
CASSRTSETDTQYF
>NA|TRBJ2-3|TRBV18|NA
TGTGCCAGCTCACTCGGAGGTGGAGGCACAGATACGCAGTATTTT
CASSLGGGGTDTQYF
>few|TRBJ2-5|TRBV5-4|NA
TGTGCCAGCAGCCCCGCCGCCGGCAATAGGGGGAAAGAGACCCAGTACTTC
CASSPAAGNRGKETQYF
>NA|TRBJ2-3|TRBV7-3|NA
TGTGCCAGCAGTCCATCCCGGGACGTAGGGCAGTATTTT
CASSPSRDVGQYF
>NA|TRBJ2-7|TRBV28|NA
TGTGCCACCACAGTTCCAGGTGTCTACGAGCAGTACTTC
CATTVPGVYEQYF
>once|TRBJ2-1|TRBV7-2|TRBD1
TGTGCTGTAGGTAGGGGACAGGTGCTCTACAATGAGCAGTTCTTC
CAVGRGQVLYNEQFF
>NA|TRBJ2-7|TRBV5-6|NA
TGTGCCAGCAGCCCCGCGCGGCGGGAGCAGTACTTC
CASSPARREQYF
>NA|TRBJ2-4|TRBV27|NA
TGTGCCAGCAGTTTAGACAGCGTTAAAAACATTCAGTACTTC
CASSLDSVKNIQYF
>few|TRBJ2-1|TRBV28|NA
TGTGCCAGCAGTCTAACAGGGTATCATGAGCAGTTCTTC
CASSLTGYHEQFF
>NA|TRBJ2-5|TRBV5-1|NA
TGCGCCAGCAGTCCTGGGACGCACCAAGAGACCCAGTACTTC
CASSPGTHQETQYF
>few|TRBJ2-5|TRBV7-2|NA
TGTGCCAGCACCCCCAGGGGTCCCATGGAGACCCAGTACTTC
CASTPRGPMETQYF